This T cell receptor (beta chain) comes out of a study of response to subunit inactivated influenza vaccine. CDR3 length equals 13 residues. V was cut by 5 bases and J by 6 bases, with 10 bases left in between. The germline V gene encodes CDR1 MNHEY and CDR2 SVGEGT. This clonotype came up many times. Antigen unknown. TCRdb analysed the RT-PCR reads with MiXCR anew, one entry per CDR3 protein. The repertoire holds more than 400,000 distinct CDR3 sequences, 9.5% to 13% seen once, with around 12% in the top ten. Study observations and caveats: Each seasonal influenza vaccination recruits few new T cells, the authors suggested.

The sequencing here drew on PBMCs from blood, taken more than 35 days after vaccination. This clonotype was sampled from a man aged 50 to 59 who received an inactivated influenza vaccine. The chain joins TRBV6-2 or TRBV6-3 to TRBJ2-2, with D hard to call. CDR3 sequence: CASSPSKPGELFF. In DNA, the CDR3 is TGTGCCAGCAGTCCATCGAAGCCCGGGGAGCTGTTTTTT.